This TCR beta chain is from a study of T cell clonality in common variable immunodeficiency. Points from the study as a whole: CVID subjects shared fewer TCRbeta clones than healthy controls did. Patient heterogeneity in the CVID cohort limited correlations between repertoire features and clinical complications. The cause of increased CVID clonality remains unclear without subpopulation sequencing.

Donors gave roughly 5 to 8 ml heparinized peripheral whole blood. This clone was recorded many times. What it binds is not known. Sequencing ends 3 residues short of the CDR3 end; the germline J gene provides the rest. TCRdb's table, derived via immunoSEQ multiplex PCR, lists solely in-frame clones and lacks some. Observed in the sample are about 31,000 clones, none of them singletons. V lost 3 bases and J 1 base, leaving 15 bases between the germline ends. The CDR3 runs 16 residues. Germline assignment: CDR1 LNHNV and CDR2 YYDKDF (reference sequence). The J gene is TRBJ1-1, the V gene TRBV15; D might be TRBD1 (6 bases). This clonotype was sampled from a person aged 18 to 70 in good health. The sample comprised peripheral blood mononuclear cells. CDR3 DNA (partial): TGTGCCACCAGCAGGGGGGGGGCAGGGAGGAACACTGAA. Protein sequence: CATSRGGAGRNTE. The full CDR3 is CATSRGGAGRNTEAFF. The variable domain in full, completed from reference TRBV15 and TRBJ1-1, reads DAMVIQNPRYQVTQFGKPVTLSCSQTLNHNVMYWYQQKSSQAPKLLFHYYDKDFNNEADTPDNFQSRRPNTSFCFLDIRSPGLGDTAMYLCATSRGGAGRNTEAFFGQGTRLTVV.